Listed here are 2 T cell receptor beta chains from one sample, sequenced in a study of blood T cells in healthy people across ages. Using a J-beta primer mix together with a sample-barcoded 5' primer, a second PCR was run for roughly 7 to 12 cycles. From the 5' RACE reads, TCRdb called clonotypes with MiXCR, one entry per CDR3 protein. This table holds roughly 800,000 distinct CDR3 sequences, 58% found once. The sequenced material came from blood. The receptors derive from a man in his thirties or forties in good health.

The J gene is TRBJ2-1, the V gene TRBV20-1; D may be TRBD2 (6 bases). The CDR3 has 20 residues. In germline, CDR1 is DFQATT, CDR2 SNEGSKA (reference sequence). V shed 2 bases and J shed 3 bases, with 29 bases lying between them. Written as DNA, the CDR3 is TGCAGTGCTAGAATAGGAGGGCCGAGAGACGGCTATAATTACTACAATGAGCAGTTCTTC. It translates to CSARIGGPRDGYNYYNEQFF.

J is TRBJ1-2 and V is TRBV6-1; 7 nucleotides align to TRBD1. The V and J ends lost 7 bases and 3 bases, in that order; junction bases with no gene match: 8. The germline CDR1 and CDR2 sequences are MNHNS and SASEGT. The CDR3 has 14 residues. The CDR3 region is CASTTAGGDYGYTF. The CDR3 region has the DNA TGTGCCAGCACCACCGCAGGGGGGGACTATGGCTACACCTTC.